The 27 T cell receptor beta chains in this list originate from one sample, sequenced in a study of cytomegalovirus exposure and HLA in healthy donors. The primer mix had 60 Vbeta and 13 Jbeta primers. The table came from immunoSEQ multiplex PCR; TCRdb's copy has only in-frame clones and leaves some out. The sample contains roughly 170,000 clones, roughly four fifths of which appear only once. Sequencing was carried out using PBMCs. Receptors were obtained from a female donor in good health and CMV-seronegative.

The chain carries TRBV28 and TRBJ2-1; D possibly corresponds to TRBD2 (6 bases). The CDR3 extends over 15 amino acids. Trimming removed 6 bases at V and 5 bases at J, with 17 bases between. Germline V gene sequence: CDR1 MDHEN, CDR2 SYDVKM. This CDR3 reads CASSLPGRGHNEQFF. In nucleotides, the CDR3 is TGTGCCAGCAGCCTACCGGGGCGGGGCCACAATGAGCAGTTCTTC.

The rearrangement links TRBV7-3 to TRBJ2-2, with D perhaps matching TRBD1 (6 bases). The CDR3 totals 14 residues. The germline V gene encodes CDR1 SGHTA and CDR2 FQGTGA. V dropped 0 bases and J dropped 7 bases, with 9 bases sitting between them. CDR3 coding DNA: TGTGCCAGCAGCTTAACGTTACAGGGCGGGGAGCTGTTTTTT. It yields the protein CASSLTLQGGELFF.

The chain employs TRBV7-9 and TRBJ2-2; possible D gene TRBD2, 5 bases. The CDR3 runs to 15 residues. Germline CDR1 is SEHNR and CDR2 is FQNEAQ (reference sequence). Trimming removed 10 bases from V and 0 bases from J, with 15 bases in between. The CDR3 sequence: CATKGAGANTGELFF. In nucleotides, the CDR3 is TGTGCCACCAAAGGCGCGGGTGCGAACACCGGGGAGCTGTTTTTT.

The chain carries TRBV7-2 and TRBJ2-5; a possible D gene is TRBD2 (6 bases). V lost 5 bases to trimming and J lost 0 bases, with 22 bases between them. CDR1 is SGHTA and CDR2 is FQGNSA in the germline V gene. There are 18 residues in the CDR3. CDR3 region: CASSVRPLAGKYQETQYF. The CDR3 DNA sequence: TGTGCCAGCAGCGTACGTCCATTGGCGGGAAAGTACCAAGAGACCCAGTACTTC.

This clone came up a few times. The rearrangement links TRBV4-3 to TRBJ2-6; the D gene is possibly TRBD2 (5 bases). With 1 base removed from V and 0 bases from J, the gap between germline ends came to 10 bases. Germline loops: CDR1 LGHNA, CDR2 YSLEER. This CDR3 spans 17 amino acids. CDR3 nucleotide sequence: TGCGCCAGCAGCCAAGGGGCGGGTCTCTCTGGGGCCAACGTCCTGACTTTC. It yields the protein CASSQGAGLSGANVLTF.

In DNA form, the CDR3 reads TGCGCCAGCAGCCCTCCGGGGTCCTACGAGCAGTACTTC. Translation gives CASSPPGSYEQYF. This chain links TRBV4-3 with TRBJ2-7; possible D gene TRBD2, 5 bases. Germline V CDR1 and CDR2: LGHNA, YSLEER. The CDR3 totals 13 residues. V shed 4 bases and J shed 1 base, with 8 bases lying between them.

V usage is TRBV4-3 and J usage is TRBJ1-2, with no clear D. Germline V gene data show CDR1 as LGHNA and CDR2 as YSLEER. The V end lost 0 bases, the J end lost 2 bases, and 10 bases lay between the germline ends. This CDR3 has 15 residues. The CDR3 DNA is TGCGCCAGCAGCCAAGAAAGAACCAGGAACTATGGCTACACCTTC. It translates to CASSQERTRNYGYTF.

The chain couples TRBV7-9 to TRBJ2-3; possible D gene TRBD2, 6 bases. The CDR3 contains 14 residues. Germline V gene data show CDR1 as SEHNR and CDR2 as FQNEAQ (reference sequence). V was trimmed by 5 bases and J by 1 base, leaving 10 bases between them. The CDR3 DNA sequence: TGTGCCAGCAGCCGACTAGTGGGCACAGATACGCAGTATTTT. Translating gives CASSRLVGTDTQYF.

Here the CDR3 reads CASRISGLLNNEQFF. The DNA of the CDR3 is TGTGCCAGCAGGATTTCGGGACTGCTTAACAATGAGCAGTTCTTC. J is TRBJ2-1 and V is TRBV11-1; perhaps TRBD2 as D (6 bases). The ends were cut back, 6 bases at V and 5 bases at J, with 17 bases in the middle. The CDR3 sequence is 15 residues long. Germline V lookup: CDR1 SGHAT, CDR2 FQDESV (reference sequence).

The chain recombines TRBV6-5 with TRBJ2-7; 8 nucleotides line up with TRBD1. The CDR3 covers 12 residues. CDR1 is MNHEY and CDR2 is SVGAGI in the germline V gene. J was trimmed by 5 bases and V by 6 bases; bases with no gene match: 3. CDR3 nucleotide sequence: TGTGCCAGCAGGGACAGGGCCCACGAGCAGTACTTC. Protein sequence: CASRDRAHEQYF.

The gene calls are TRBV7-6 and TRBJ2-1; no firm D call. The V gene's germline CDR1 is SGHVS and CDR2 FNYEAQ. The CDR3 covers 13 residues. Trimming removed 2 bases from V and 2 bases from J, with 4 bases in between. The CDR3 loop is CASSLPAYNEQFF. As DNA, the CDR3 is TGTGCCAGCAGCTTACCTGCCTACAATGAGCAGTTCTTC.

In DNA form, the CDR3 reads TGTGCCAGCAGCTTAGGCTTCAGGTCAGAGACCCAGTACTTC. Protein product: CASSLGFRSETQYF. V gene TRBV11-2 combines with J gene TRBJ2-5; D is unresolved. V was cut by 1 base and J by 4 bases, with 10 bases left in between. CDR3 length: 14 amino acids. CDR1 is SGHAT and CDR2 is FQNNGV in the germline V gene.

This clone occurred a few times. The CDR3 bases are TGCGCCAGCAGCCAAGTAGGGACAGGGAGTGGCTACACCTTC. Encoded protein: CASSQVGTGSGYTF. This chain links TRBV4-3 with TRBJ1-2; 9 nucleotides agree with TRBD1. CDR1 and CDR2 from the germline V gene are LGHNA and YSLEER. The CDR3 consists of 14 residues. V lost 1 base, J lost 7 bases, and 4 bases stayed unmatched.

This rearrangement joins TRBV29-1 to TRBJ2-2; TRBD1 is a possible D gene (6 bases). Germline lookup yields CDR1 SQVTM and CDR2 ANQGSEA. Deletions cut 4 bases from V and 6 bases from J, with 15 bases between. This CDR3 spans 14 amino acids. The CDR3 is CSVGSGAFSGELFF. The CDR3 DNA reads TGCAGCGTTGGGTCAGGGGCGTTTTCCGGGGAGCTGTTTTTT.

In DNA form, the CDR3 reads TGCGCCAGCAGCATGGACAGGGAAGACACTGAAGCTTTCTTT. Its translation is CASSMDREDTEAFF. This chain links TRBV4-1 with TRBJ1-1, with TRBD1 matching over 8 bases. V lost 5 bases and J lost 3; bases outside the gene matches: 5. There are 14 residues in the CDR3. Per germline, CDR1 MGHRA and CDR2 YSYEKL.

This clone was seen ten or more times. This chain connects TRBV4-1 to TRBJ2-7; D not resolved. Germline-derived CDR1 and CDR2 are MGHRA and YSYEKL. This CDR3 has 15 amino acids. The V end lost 0 bases, the J end lost 1 base, and 10 bases lay between the germline ends. CDR3 coding DNA: TGCGCCAGCAGCCAAGATGGCAGTCAGTCCTACGAGCAGTACTTC. Its translation is CASSQDGSQSYEQYF.

The genes are TRBV9 and TRBJ2-3, with a tentative D call TRBD1 (6 bases). V lost 7 bases and J lost 2, with 17 bases in between. The CDR3 loop spans 15 amino acids. Germline CDR1 is SGDLS and CDR2 is YYNGEE. The CDR3 protein is CASSRGSSYTDTQYF. CDR3 coding DNA: TGTGCCAGCTCTAGGGGGAGTTCATACACAGATACGCAGTATTTT.

This rearrangement joins TRBV4-3 to TRBJ2-2; the match to TRBD1 covers 10 bases. The CDR3 spans 15 residues. The V and J ends lost 4 bases and 7 bases, in that order; junction bases with no gene match: 6. CDR1 is LGHNA and CDR2 is YSLEER in the germline V gene. This CDR3 reads CASSRDWTGGGELFF. CDR3 DNA sequence: TGCGCCAGCAGCCGCGACTGGACAGGGGGCGGGGAGCTGTTTTTT.

This sequence joins TRBV5-8 and TRBJ2-2, with D hard to call. Germline CDR1 SGHTS, CDR2 YDEGEE. The ends were cut back, 0 bases at V and 9 bases at J, with 9 bases in the middle. The CDR3 spans 13 residues. The CDR3 coding sequence is TGTGCCAGCAGCTTGGAACCCAGGAGGGAGCTGTTTTTT. As protein: CASSLEPRRELFF. Drawing the rest from reference TRBV5-8 and TRBJ2-2, the complete variable domain is EAGVTQSPTHLIKTRGQQATLRCSPISGHTSVYWYQQALGLGLQFLLWYDEGEERNRGNFPPRFSGRQFPNYSSELNVNALELEDSALYLCASSLEPRRELFFGEGSRLTVL.

There are a few counts of this clone. V gene TRBV7-9 combines with J gene TRBJ1-2; 7 nucleotides line up with TRBD1. Germline CDR1 SEHNR, CDR2 FQNEAQ (reference sequence). The CDR3 contains 17 residues. The J segment lost 5 bases and the V segment lost 5 bases, leaving 17 bases of the junction unmatched. As DNA, the CDR3 is TGTGCCAGCAGCGTGCAGATAGGGGGACAGACCCTATATGGCTACACCTTC. As protein: CASSVQIGGQTLYGYTF.

This sequence joins TRBV28 and TRBJ1-2, with 8 nucleotides matching TRBD1. The germline V gene encodes CDR1 MDHEN and CDR2 SYDVKM. V lost 3 bases and J lost 2; bases outside the gene matches: 5. CDR3 length equals 15 residues. CDR3 residues: CASSLASGGNYGYTF. The CDR3 nucleotides are TGTGCCAGCAGTTTGGCCTCAGGGGGCAACTATGGCTACACCTTC.

This chain joins TRBV6-1 and TRBJ1-4; 11 bases line up with TRBD1. The CDR3 is 15 residues long. Germline loops: CDR1 MNHNS, CDR2 SASEGT. The trim removed 5 bases at V and 7 bases at J, leaving 6 bases unmatched. The CDR3 coding sequence is TGTGCCAGCAGTAGGGGAGGGACAGGGGGTGAAAAACTGTTTTTT. It is translated as CASSRGGTGGEKLFF.

The chain carries TRBV5-4 and TRBJ2-2; 7 bases agree with TRBD2. Germline loops: CDR1 SGHNT, CDR2 YYREEE (reference sequence). The CDR3 runs to 16 residues. Losses at the gene ends were 4 bases for V and 4 bases for J; bases not matched to a gene: 10. CDR3 amino acids: CASSERTRVGTGELFF. The CDR3 region has the DNA TGTGCCAGCAGCGAGAGGACTAGAGTCGGCACCGGGGAGCTGTTTTTT. The full variable domain, in which reference TRBV5-4 and TRBJ2-2 provide the parts outside the CDR3, is ETGVTQSPTHLIKTRGQQVTLRCSSQSGHNTVSWYQQALGQGPQFIFQYYREEENGRGNFPPRFSGLQFPNYSSELNVNALELDDSALYLCASSERTRVGTGELFFGEGSRLTVL.

The V gene is TRBV7-3, the J gene TRBJ1-4, with 9 bases matching TRBD1. CDR3 length: 15 residues. V lost 0 bases to trimming and J lost 5 bases; unmatched junction nucleotides: 1. CDR1 and CDR2 (germline): SGHTA, FQGTGA. CDR3 sequence: CASSLTGQGNEKLFF. The CDR3 DNA follows: TGTGCCAGCAGCTTAACTGGACAGGGGAATGAAAAACTGTTTTTT.

This clone was found once. The gene calls are TRBV5-5 and TRBJ2-2, with 7 bases that match TRBD1. Trimming removed 1 base from V and 6 bases from J; junction bases left unmatched: 9. Germline loops: CDR1 SGHKS, CDR2 YYEKEE (reference sequence). The CDR3 contains 16 residues. The CDR3 loop is CASSLTGATNAGELFF. The CDR3 DNA reads TGTGCCAGCAGCTTGACAGGGGCTACCAACGCCGGGGAGCTGTTTTTT.

The V and J genes are TRBV29-1 and TRBJ1-1, with 9 bases identical to TRBD1. CDR3 length: 15 amino acids. CDR1 SQVTM and CDR2 ANQGSEA come from the germline V gene. Losses at the gene ends were 7 bases for V and 1 base for J; bases not matched to a gene: 10. The CDR3 DNA sequence: TGCAGCGCCCTCGTACAGGGGGCTAAGAACACTGAAGCTTTCTTT. It translates to CSALVQGAKNTEAFF.

The count of this clone is one. V is TRBV6-5 and J is TRBJ1-6, with D unresolved. The V and J ends lost 0 bases and 12 bases respectively, with 12 bases between them. CDR1 MNHEY and CDR2 SVGAGI come from the germline V gene. This CDR3 is built from 14 residues. DNA of the CDR3: TGTGCCAGCAGTTACTCAGGAGACCGGGTACCCCTCCACTTT. This encodes CASSYSGDRVPLHF.